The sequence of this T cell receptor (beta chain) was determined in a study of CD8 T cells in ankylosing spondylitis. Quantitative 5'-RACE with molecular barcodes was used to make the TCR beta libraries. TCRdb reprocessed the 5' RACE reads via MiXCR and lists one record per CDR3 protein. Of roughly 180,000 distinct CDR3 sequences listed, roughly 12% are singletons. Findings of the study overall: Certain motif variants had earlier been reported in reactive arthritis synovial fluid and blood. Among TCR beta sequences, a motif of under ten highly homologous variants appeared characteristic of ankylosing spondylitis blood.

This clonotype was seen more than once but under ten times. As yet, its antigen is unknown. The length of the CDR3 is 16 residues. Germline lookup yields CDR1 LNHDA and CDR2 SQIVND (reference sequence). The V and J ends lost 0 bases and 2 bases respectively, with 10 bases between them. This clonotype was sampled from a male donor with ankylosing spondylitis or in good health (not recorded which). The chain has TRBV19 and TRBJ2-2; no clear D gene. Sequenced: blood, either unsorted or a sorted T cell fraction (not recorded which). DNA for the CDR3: TGTGCCAGTAGTATAGAGGAACAGCTTAACACCGGGGAGCTGTTTTTT. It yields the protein CASSIEEQLNTGELFF.